Listed here are 19 T cell receptor beta chains from one sample, sequenced in a study of CD8+CD57+ T cells in acquired aplastic anemia. Investigators profiled TCR beta VDJ and CDR3 from genomic DNA template. TCRdb re-derived calls from the reads in MiXCR, one entry per CDR3 protein. This sample yields 150,000 to 200,000 distinct CDR3 sequences, of which around 66% are seen a single time; around 46% belongs to the top ten. Sequencing input: sorted CD4+, CD8+, or CD8+CD57+ T cells (not recorded which) from PBMCs. Receptors were obtained from a human donor with severe aplastic anemia or a healthy control (not recorded which).

This clonotype was detected a few times. The CDR3 sequence is CASSFSGIEQFF. For the CDR3, the DNA is TGTGCCAGCAGCTTCTCCGGGATTGAGCAGTTCTTC. This chain uses TRBV7-9 with TRBJ2-1; perhaps TRBD2 as D (5 bases). V was trimmed by 3 bases and J by 9 bases, leaving 9 bases between them. This CDR3 comprises 12 residues. Germline V gene lookup returns CDR1 SEHNR and CDR2 FQNEAQ (reference sequence).

On this clonotype itself: Since a much larger clone is just one base distant, this may be a read error. This chain uses TRBV10-3 with TRBJ2-3; the match to TRBD2 covers 7 bases. CDR1 is ENHRY and CDR2 is SYGVKD in the germline V gene. V lost 10 bases, J lost 4 bases, and 14 bases stayed unmatched. The CDR3 extends over 15 amino acids. The chain's CDR3 is CASSTAVTSPDTQYF. CDR3 in DNA: TGTGCCAGCTCAACAGCGGTGACTAGCCCAGATACGCAGTATTTT.

This clonotype was seen at least ten times. This chain links TRBV19 with TRBJ2-7; D uncertain. V lost 3 bases to trimming and J lost 4 bases, with 10 bases between them. Germline CDR1 reads LNHDA; CDR2 reads SQIVND (reference sequence). CDR3 length equals 13 residues. CDR3 residues: CASSINLPYEQYF. CDR3 DNA sequence: TGTGCCAGTAGTATCAACTTACCATACGAGCAGTACTTC.

V and J are TRBV19 and TRBJ2-7, with 9 bases identical to TRBD1. The junction had 4 bases not matched to a gene; V was cut back by 1 base and J by 3 bases. The germline V gene has CDR1 LNHDA and CDR2 SQIVND (reference sequence). This CDR3 is 15 amino acids long. The CDR3 loop is CASSIAGTGYYEQYF. CDR3 sequence (DNA): TGTGCCAGTAGTATAGCCGGGACAGGGTACTACGAGCAGTACTTC.

This chain connects TRBV20-1 to TRBJ2-5; D may be TRBD1 or TRBD2 (5 bases each). Per the germline V gene, CDR1 is DFQATT and CDR2 is SNEGSKA (reference sequence). With 3 bases removed from V and 4 bases from J, the gap between germline ends came to 9 bases. CDR3 length: 12 residues. CDR3 loop: CSASSGAETQYF. The CDR3 DNA reads as TGCAGTGCTAGTTCCGGGGCAGAGACCCAGTACTTC.

The CDR3 loop is CASSWGQFNQPQHF. The CDR3 nucleotides are TGTGCCAGCAGCTGGGGACAGTTTAATCAGCCCCAGCATTTT. The chain joins TRBV12-5 to TRBJ1-5; 7 bases map to TRBD1. The CDR3 runs to 14 residues. The germline V gene encodes CDR1 LGHNT and CDR2 FRNRAP.

This clonotype appeared a single time. V and J are TRBV13 and TRBJ2-5, with TRBD2 matching over 12 bases. The V gene end was trimmed by 5 bases and the J gene end by 2 bases; junction bases not matched to a gene: 6. This CDR3 comprises 16 residues. Germline CDR1 is PRHDT and CDR2 is FYEKMQ (reference sequence). The CDR3 DNA reads TGTGCCAGCAGCACCTGGACTAGCGGGGCTCAAGAGACCCAGTACTTC. It is translated as CASSTWTSGAQETQYF.

The rearrangement uses TRBV15 and TRBJ2-7, with D possibly TRBD1 on 6 matching bases. This CDR3 spans 19 amino acids. V was pared by 0 bases and J by 7 bases, with 28 bases between. Germline V gene data show CDR1 as LNHNV and CDR2 as YYDKDF (reference sequence). The CDR3: CATSRDKEATGSRHVEQYF. CDR3 sequence (DNA): TGTGCCACCAGCAGAGATAAGGAGGCGACAGGCTCCCGACATGTGGAGCAGTACTTC.

J is TRBJ2-1 and V is TRBV7-8, with 13 positions matching TRBD2. The CDR3 has 17 amino acids. The germline gives CDR1 SGHVS, CDR2 FQNEAQ. V shed 5 bases, J shed 5 bases, and the junction held 9 bases outside the gene matches. The CDR3 DNA reads as TGTGCCAGCAGCGGACTCCGGACTAGCGGGGGAAACAATGAGCAGTTCTTC. Translation gives CASSGLRTSGGNNEQFF.

J is TRBJ1-3 and V is TRBV10-3; D remains ambiguous. The V end was cut by 4 bases, the J end by 0 bases, with 1 base between. CDR3 length: 12 residues. CDR1 ENHRY and CDR2 SYGVKD come from the germline V gene. Written as DNA, the CDR3 is TGTGCCATCAGTGTCTCTGGAAACACCATATATTTT. Encoded protein: CAISVSGNTIYF.

V usage is TRBV10-3 and J usage is TRBJ1-1; D may be TRBD1 (5 bases). V was shortened by 2 bases and J by 3 bases, with 16 bases between the two germline ends. This CDR3 contains 16 residues. Germline V gives CDR1 ENHRY, CDR2 SYGVKD. CDR3 in DNA: TGTGCCATCAGTGAGGCAGGGAGCGGGGGGGACACTGAAGCTTTCTTT. This sequence encodes CAISEAGSGGDTEAFF.

The genes are TRBV6-5 and TRBJ1-1; D unclear. Deletions cut 2 bases from V and 1 base from J, with 8 bases between. The germline V gene encodes CDR1 MNHEY and CDR2 SVGAGI. This CDR3 is built from 14 residues. The CDR3 DNA is TGTGCCAGCAGTTACCGCCAAGGGAACACTGAAGCTTTCTTT. Translating it yields CASSYRQGNTEAFF.

CDR3 region: CASSLAGLRDEQFF. DNA for the CDR3: TGTGCCAGCAGCTTAGCGGGGCTACGAGATGAGCAGTTCTTC. V usage is TRBV7-9 and J usage is TRBJ2-1; possible D gene TRBD1, 5 bases. The germline V gene has CDR1 SEHNR and CDR2 FQNEAQ (reference sequence). V lost 0 bases and J 8 bases, leaving 11 bases between the germline ends. This CDR3 is 14 amino acids long. Full variable domain (outside the CDR3, taken from reference TRBV7-9 and TRBJ2-1): DTGVSQNPRHKITKRGQNVTFRCDPISEHNRLYWYRQTLGQGPEFLTYFQNEAQLEKSRLLSDRFSAERPKGSFSTLEIQRTEQGDSAMYLCASSLAGLRDEQFFGPGTRLTVL.

V gene TRBV7-2 combines with J gene TRBJ1-2; TRBD1 matches at 7 bases. CDR1 and CDR2 (germline): SGHTA, FQGNSA. With V trimmed by 4 bases and J by 8 bases, 10 bases remained unmatched. The CDR3 length is 14 residues. Written as DNA, the CDR3 is TGTGCCAGCAGCTCAGGGGGGGGTGCTGGAGGCTACACCTTC. Its translation: CASSSGGGAGGYTF.

This clonotype was seen a single time. J is TRBJ1-3 and V is TRBV7-8; TRBD1 might be the D (5 bases). The V end lost 5 bases, the J end lost 3 bases, and 17 bases lay between the germline ends. The CDR3 contains 16 residues. Germline CDR1 reads SGHVS; CDR2 reads FQNEAQ. In nucleotides, the CDR3 is TGTGCCAGCAGCGACTCCTACCGAAGGGGTGGAAACACCATATATTTT. Its translation: CASSDSYRRGGNTIYF. Variable domain in full (rest from reference TRBV7-8 and TRBJ1-3): GAGVSQSPRYKVAKRGQDVALRCDPISGHVSLFWYQQALGQGPEFLTYFQNEAQLDKSGLPSDRFFAERPEGSVSTLKIQRTQQEDSAVYLCASSDSYRRGGNTIYFGEGSWLTVV.

The chain carries TRBV2 and TRBJ2-7; perhaps TRBD2 as D (5 bases). The length of the CDR3 is 13 residues. CDR1 and CDR2 from the germline V gene are SNHLY and FYNNEI. Between the trimmed V and J ends, which lost 3 bases and 3 bases, there was a span of 9 bases. The CDR3 nucleotides are TGTGCCAGCAGTGAGAGGGTTAACTACGAGCAGTACTTC. Translated: CASSERVNYEQYF.

The chain has TRBV7-9 and TRBJ1-4, with D possibly TRBD1 on 5 matching bases. V was shortened by 4 bases and J by 8 bases, with 20 bases between the two germline ends. The germline gives CDR1 SEHNR, CDR2 FQNEAQ (reference sequence). This CDR3 spans 16 amino acids. In DNA form, the CDR3 reads TGTGCCAGCAGCTCCGGGCATACCGGGACGTACGAAAAACTGTTTTTT. As protein: CASSSGHTGTYEKLFF.

The J gene is TRBJ2-7, the V gene TRBV9, with 13 nucleotides matching TRBD2. With V trimmed by 1 base and J by 3 bases, 7 bases remained unmatched. This CDR3 spans 17 amino acids. CDR1 and CDR2 (germline): SGDLS, YYNGEE. In DNA form, the CDR3 reads TGTGCCAGCAGCGTAACTAGCGGGGGGGCCCCAGTCTACGAGCAGTACTTC. Its translation: CASSVTSGGAPVYEQYF.

The chain joins TRBV7-2 to TRBJ1-1; no firm D call. CDR3 length: 14 residues. Trimming removed 4 bases at V and 5 bases at J, with 14 bases between. Germline assignment: CDR1 SGHTA and CDR2 FQGNSA. CDR3 sequence: CASSSQAGLTEAFF. The CDR3 DNA follows: TGTGCCAGCAGCTCCCAGGCTGGGTTAACTGAAGCTTTCTTT.